This T cell receptor (beta chain) was observed in a study of cytomegalovirus exposure and HLA in healthy donors. CDR1 is SNHLY, CDR2 FYNNEI, per germline. Trimming pared 8 bases from V and 0 bases from J, leaving 8 bases between. The CDR3 runs to 13 residues. Using immunoSEQ multiplex PCR, the repertoire was profiled, and TCRdb retains in-frame clones only, with some absent. Among around 63,000 clones listed, 90% to 97% were seen once. This sequence joins TRBV2 and TRBJ1-3, with D tentatively TRBD1 (5 bases). Material: PBMCs. This receptor was taken from a woman aged 18 to 35 in good health and CMV-seronegative. As DNA, the CDR3 is TGTGCCAGCGGGGCTCTCTCTGGAAACACCATATATTTT. Amino acids: CASGALSGNTIYF. The variable domain in full, completed from reference TRBV2 and TRBJ1-3, reads EPEVTQTPSHQVTQMGQEVILRCVPISNHLYFYWYRQILGQKVEFLVSFYNNEISEKSEIFDDQFSVERPDGSNFTLKIRSTKLEDSAMYFCASGALSGNTIYFGEGSWLTVV.